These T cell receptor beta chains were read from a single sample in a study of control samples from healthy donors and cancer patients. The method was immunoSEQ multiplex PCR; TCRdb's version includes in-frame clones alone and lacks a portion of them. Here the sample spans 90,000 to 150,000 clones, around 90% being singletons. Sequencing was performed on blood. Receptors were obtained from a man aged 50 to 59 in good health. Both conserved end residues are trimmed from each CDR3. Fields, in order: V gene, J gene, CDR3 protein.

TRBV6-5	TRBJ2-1	ASSQTGTYNEQF
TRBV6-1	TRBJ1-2	ASSERRGLIHWDYGYT
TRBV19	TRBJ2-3	ASSIRSSGALTDTQY
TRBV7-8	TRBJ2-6	ASSLRRQMNSGANVLT
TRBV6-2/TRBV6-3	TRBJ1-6	ASSPDRGWVGSPLH
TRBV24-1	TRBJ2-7	ATSDPETPSYEQY
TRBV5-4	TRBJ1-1	ASRQGGRDTEAF
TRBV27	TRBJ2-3	ASSPLTSTDTQY
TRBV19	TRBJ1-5	ASNNRGGNQPQH
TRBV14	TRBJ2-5	ASSRDDLETQY